This entry features one TCR beta chain sequence. The antigen is not known. The data were taken from a study of blood T cells in healthy people across ages. PCR was performed a second time for about 7 to 12 cycles using a sample-barcoded 5' primer and a J-beta primer mix. TCRdb re-analysed the 5' RACE reads in MiXCR, keeping a single row per CDR3 protein. The sample holds 1,500,000 or so distinct CDR3 sequences, about 42% seen once. V lost 6 bases to trimming and J lost 2 bases, with 7 bases between them. Per the germline V gene, CDR1 is SQVTM and CDR2 is ANQGSEA. This CDR3 is built from 11 residues. Overall study results and limits: Leaving the PBMCs unsorted stopped any conclusive comparison of naive versus antigen-experienced cells.

The sequencing sample was made of blood. The V call is TRBV29-1, the J call TRBJ1-2; no definite D call. This TCR was sampled from a woman aged 18-29 years in good health. The CDR3 sequence: CSVTANYGYTF. The CDR3 DNA is TGCAGCGTAACAGCAAACTATGGCTACACCTTC.